A single sample gave rise to the 28 T cell receptor beta chains below, sequenced in a study of blood T cell repertoires in COVID-19. Here immunoSEQ multiplex PCR was the method, and the copy in TCRdb shows in-frame clones only, minus some. The data contain 100,000 to 150,000 clones, roughly 84% of them singletons. The sample comprised peripheral blood. These receptors came from a woman in her 30s who had recovered from COVID-19.

The chain is built from TRBV5-6 and TRBJ2-2; 12 positions match TRBD2. Germline V gives CDR1 SGHDT, CDR2 YYEEEE. This CDR3 contains 18 residues. J was trimmed by 1 base and V by 7 bases; bases with no gene match: 11. In DNA, the CDR3 is TGTGCCAGCGGCCGGGCTAGCGGGGGGGCCGGGAACACCGGGGAGCTGTTTTTT. It encodes CASGRASGGAGNTGELFF. Looking up the rest from reference TRBV5-6 and TRBJ2-2 gives the full variable domain: DAGVTQSPTHLIKTRGQQVTLRCSPKSGHDTVSWYQQALGQGPQFIFQYYEEEERQRGNFPDRFSGHQFPNYSSELNVNALLLGDSALYLCASGRASGGAGNTGELFFGEGSRLTVL.

The chain employs TRBV5-1 and TRBJ1-2; maybe TRBD1 (6 bases). Germline V CDR1 and CDR2: SGHRS, YFSETQ. The CDR3 runs 13 residues. Trimming took off 8 bases at V and 3 bases at J, with 14 bases between the two ends. CDR3 DNA: TGCGCCAGTAGCCGGGAGGGGGACTATGGCTACACCTTC. It translates to CASSREGDYGYTF.

The chain carries TRBV7-6 and TRBJ2-3; 10 nucleotides align to TRBD2. The V segment lost 2 bases and the J segment 1 base; nucleotides outside the gene matches: 3. Germline CDR1 is SGHVS and CDR2 is FNYEAQ. This CDR3 has 16 residues. The CDR3 bases are TGTGCCAGCAGCTTACTCAGCGGGAGGGGCACAGATACGCAGTATTTT. Amino acid sequence: CASSLLSGRGTDTQYF.

The chain recombines TRBV6-2 or TRBV6-3 with TRBJ1-6, with D hard to call. The germline V and J ends were trimmed by 4 bases and 12 bases, with 13 bases remaining between them. The CDR3 extends over 13 amino acids. Germline V gene sequence: CDR1 MNHEY, CDR2 SVGEGT. The chain's CDR3 is CASSFLGNLPLHF. CDR3 DNA: TGTGCCAGCAGTTTCCTGGGCAACCTACCCCTCCACTTT.

In this sample, this clone turned up once. CDR3 sequence: CASSFSGSSYNEQFF. CDR3 DNA sequence: TGTGCCAGCAGCTTTAGCGGTAGCTCCTACAATGAGCAGTTCTTC. The chain employs TRBV5-4 and TRBJ2-1; TRBD2 is a possible D gene (6 bases). V was trimmed by 2 bases and J by 0 bases, leaving 9 bases between them. CDR1 and CDR2 from the germline V gene are SGHNT and YYREEE (reference sequence). The CDR3 consists of 15 residues.

The rearrangement uses TRBV25-1 and TRBJ2-1; D is unclear. The V end lost 5 bases, the J end lost 4 bases, and 6 bases lay between the germline ends. Germline lookup yields CDR1 MGHDK and CDR2 SYGVNS. The CDR3 covers 12 residues. CDR3 region: CASSTGYNEQFF. CDR3 DNA: TGTGCCAGCAGTACTGGTTACAATGAGCAGTTCTTC.

The chain uses TRBV5-1 and TRBJ2-3; 7 positions agree with TRBD2. This CDR3 region has 15 residues. The germline gives CDR1 SGHRS, CDR2 YFSETQ. V shed 1 base, J shed 2 bases, and the junction held 4 bases outside the gene matches. CDR3 sequence: CASSLTGTNTDTQYF. The DNA of the CDR3 is TGCGCCAGCAGCTTGACCGGGACTAACACAGATACGCAGTATTTT. Supplemented by reference TRBV5-1 and TRBJ2-3, the full variable domain reads KAGVTQTPRYLIKTRGQQVTLSCSPISGHRSVSWYQQTPGQGLQFLFEYFSETQRNKGNFPGRFSGRQFSNSRSEMNVSTLELGDSALYLCASSLTGTNTDTQYFGPGTRLTVL.

In its sample, this clone was seen a few times. This chain links TRBV19 with TRBJ2-4, with TRBD2 matching over 11 bases. This CDR3 region has 13 residues. The germline gives CDR1 LNHDA, CDR2 SQIVND (reference sequence). V lost 4 bases and J lost 7; bases outside the gene matches: 0. CDR3 residues: CASSRTSGNIQYF. CDR3 DNA sequence: TGTGCCAGTAGTAGGACTAGCGGGAACATTCAGTACTTC.

This chain links TRBV5-1 with TRBJ1-2; D may be TRBD1 (6 bases). Trimming cost V 4 bases and J 4 bases, with 14 bases left between them. The CDR3 length is 14 residues. In germline, CDR1 is SGHRS, CDR2 YFSETQ. CDR3 nucleotides: TGCGCCAGCAGCGGAGGGGGGGAACCCTATGGCTACACCTTC. Protein: CASSGGGEPYGYTF.

This clone was seen repeatedly, ten times or more. V gene TRBV7-6 combines with J gene TRBJ2-7; 11 nucleotides line up with TRBD2. Germline V lookup: CDR1 SGHVS, CDR2 FNYEAQ. CDR3 length: 15 amino acids. V was clipped by 4 bases and J by 0 bases; unmatched bases: 2. In DNA, the CDR3 is TGTGCCAGCAGCTCCGGGACTAGCGGCTCCTACGAGCAGTACTTC. It encodes CASSSGTSGSYEQYF.

The rearrangement joins TRBV3-1 (or the pseudogene TRBV3-2) to TRBJ1-3; TRBD1 matches at 10 bases. V trimming: 4 bases; J trimming: 11 bases; junction bases outside the gene matches: 11. CDR1 is LGHDT, CDR2 YNNKEL, per germline (reference sequence). This CDR3 region has 15 residues. The CDR3 DNA sequence: TGTGCCAGCAGCCGTATCGGGACAGGGGAAGGCGCCATATATTTT. This codes for CASSRIGTGEGAIYF.

The gene calls are TRBV12-5 and TRBJ1-2; D is unclear. CDR3 length: 15 residues. Germline CDR1 reads LGHNT; CDR2 reads FRNRAP. The ends were cut back, 1 base at V and 3 bases at J, with 12 bases in the middle. The CDR3, as DNA: TGTGCTAGTGGTTTGGCTCCCGCAGGCGACTATGGCTACACCTTC. This encodes CASGLAPAGDYGYTF.

This chain joins TRBV12-2 and TRBJ2-5; the table gives TRBD2 as D, unverified against the DNA. TRBV12-2 is a known pseudogene. The CDR3 consists of 17 residues. The CDR3, as DNA: TGTGCAAGTCGCCCGCGACAATGGGCAGGGAGGGCGGAGACCCAGTACTTC. Protein: CASRPRQWAGRAETQYF.

In this sample, this clone turned up once. This sequence joins TRBV27 and TRBJ2-3; a weak D match, TRBD2 (6 bases). The CDR3 contains 16 residues. The germline gives CDR1 MNHEY, CDR2 SMNVEV (reference sequence). V was clipped by 5 bases and J by 0 bases, with 15 bases between them. The CDR3 region has the DNA TGTGCCAGCAGTACCGGGACTTTAACTAGCACAGATACGCAGTATTTT. Amino acid sequence: CASSTGTLTSTDTQYF.

The chain couples TRBV6-5 to TRBJ1-1; D perhaps matches TRBD1 (6 bases). Trimming took off 4 bases at V and 1 base at J, with 13 bases between the two ends. CDR1 is MNHEY, CDR2 SVGAGI, per germline. The CDR3 is made up of 15 amino acids. The CDR3, as DNA: TGTGCCAGCAGTTCGCACAGGGTGGGGAACACTGAAGCTTTCTTT. Translated, it gives CASSSHRVGNTEAFF.

V gene TRBV6-5 combines with J gene TRBJ1-1; TRBD1 might be the D (5 bases). V lost 10 bases and J lost 4, with 7 bases in between. CDR1 and CDR2 (germline): MNHEY, SVGAGI. The CDR3 is made up of 10 amino acids. The CDR3 loop is CATGGTEAFF. The CDR3 nucleotides are TGTGCCACGGGGGGCACTGAAGCTTTCTTT.

CDR3 residues: CASSEGFGGRQPQHF. The DNA for the CDR3 is TGTGCCAGCAGTGAAGGGTTTGGGGGCCGTCAGCCCCAGCATTTT. V is TRBV2 and J is TRBJ1-5, with D possibly matching TRBD1 (6 bases). CDR1 SNHLY and CDR2 FYNNEI come from the germline V gene. The length of the CDR3 is 15 residues. The V end lost 1 base, the J end lost 6 bases, and 13 bases lay between the germline ends.

This chain joins TRBV4-2 and TRBJ2-5; D remains ambiguous. This CDR3 is 13 amino acids long. V was trimmed by 2 bases and J by 4 bases, leaving 8 bases between them. Germline V gene lookup returns CDR1 LGHNA and CDR2 YNFKEQ. CDR3 region: CASSQFLRETQYF. In nucleotides, the CDR3 is TGTGCCAGCAGCCAATTCCTTCGAGAGACCCAGTACTTC.

At least ten counts were recorded for this clone. The genes are TRBV20-1 and TRBJ2-7; 7 nucleotides agree with TRBD2. J lost 0 bases, V lost 3 bases, and 5 bases had no gene match. This CDR3 has 14 amino acids. CDR1 and CDR2 from the germline V gene are DFQATT and SNEGSKA (reference sequence). Here the CDR3 DNA reads TGCAGTGCTAGTCCTAGCGGAGCCTCCTACGAGCAGTACTTC. This translates into CSASPSGASYEQYF.

The chain has TRBV5-6 and TRBJ2-3; D remains ambiguous. CDR3 length: 12 amino acids. Germline V lookup: CDR1 SGHDT, CDR2 YYEEEE. V dropped 3 bases and J dropped 2 bases, with 4 bases sitting between them. CDR3: CASSSYTDTQYF. The CDR3 bases are TGTGCCAGCAGCTCTTACACAGATACGCAGTATTTT.

CDR3 loop: CASSPPGLGTEAFF. For the CDR3, the DNA is TGTGCCAGCTCACCTCCAGGGTTGGGCACTGAAGCTTTCTTT. V gene TRBV18 combines with J gene TRBJ1-1, with a possible D match to TRBD1 (5 bases). The CDR3 runs to 14 residues. Germline loops: CDR1 KGHSH, CDR2 LQKENI. Trimming pared 3 bases from V and 4 bases from J, leaving 12 bases between.

The chain uses TRBV3-1 (or the pseudogene TRBV3-2) and TRBJ2-7, with 9 nucleotides matching TRBD2. The CDR3 has 15 residues. CDR1 and CDR2 (germline): LGHDT, YNNKEL (reference sequence). The trim removed 1 base at V and 7 bases at J, leaving 8 bases unmatched. The DNA of the CDR3 is TGTGCCAGCAGCCAAGCCGGCGGGGGGGCGTGGGAGCAGTACTTC. Translated: CASSQAGGGAWEQYF.

This chain joins TRBV6-6 and TRBJ2-3, with TRBD1 identical over 7 bases. The CDR3 is 15 amino acids. The trim removed 5 bases at V and 3 bases at J, leaving 8 bases unmatched. Germline V gene lookup returns CDR1 MNHNY and CDR2 SVGAGI (reference sequence). The CDR3 DNA reads TGTGCCAGCAGTCCCGGGACAGACAAGACAGATACGCAGTATTTT. This codes for CASSPGTDKTDTQYF.

This clone was recorded only once. The chain carries TRBV5-6 and TRBJ1-4; the D gene is possibly TRBD1 (5 bases). Germline V gene lookup returns CDR1 SGHDT and CDR2 YYEEEE. CDR3 size: 15 residues. Trimming pared 4 bases from V and 0 bases from J, leaving 10 bases between. The chain's CDR3 is CASSPSGATNEKLFF. The CDR3 DNA reads as TGTGCCAGCAGCCCGTCGGGGGCAACTAATGAAAAACTGTTTTTT. Full variable domain (missing parts from reference TRBV5-6 and TRBJ1-4): DAGVTQSPTHLIKTRGQQVTLRCSPKSGHDTVSWYQQALGQGPQFIFQYYEEEERQRGNFPDRFSGHQFPNYSSELNVNALLLGDSALYLCASSPSGATNEKLFFGSGTQLSVL.

The CDR3 loop reads CASSPYLSGVDNEQFF. CDR3 nucleotide sequence: TGTGCCAGCTCACCGTACCTTAGCGGGGTGGACAATGAGCAGTTCTTC. This chain connects TRBV18 to TRBJ2-1; 8 bases are a match to TRBD2. This CDR3 region has 16 residues. V trimming: 3 bases; J trimming: 5 bases; junction bases outside the gene matches: 9. In germline, CDR1 is KGHSH, CDR2 LQKENI.

This chain joins TRBV7-3 and TRBJ1-2, with D unresolved. The CDR3 contains 12 residues. The ends were cut back, 1 base at V and 5 bases at J, with 5 bases in the middle. Germline assignment: CDR1 SGHTA and CDR2 FQGTGA. CDR3 loop: CASSLKHYGYTF. In DNA form, the CDR3 reads TGTGCCAGCAGCTTAAAACATTATGGCTACACCTTC.

The chain couples TRBV3-1 (or the pseudogene TRBV3-2) to TRBJ1-1; 10 bases are shared with TRBD1. The CDR3 extends over 15 amino acids. J was trimmed by 5 bases and V by 4 bases; bases with no gene match: 7. Per the germline V gene, CDR1 is LGHDT and CDR2 is YNNKEL (reference sequence). The CDR3 DNA sequence: TGTGCCAGCAGCCTCAGGGGGACAGGGGCTACTGAAGCTTTCTTT. Translation: CASSLRGTGATEAFF.

Only a few counts were recorded for this clone. V gene TRBV4-1 combines with J gene TRBJ1-5, with D perhaps TRBD1 (6 bases). Per germline, CDR1 MGHRA and CDR2 YSYEKL. The CDR3 has 15 amino acids. V gave up 6 bases and J gave up 0 bases, with 12 bases separating them. Here the CDR3 DNA reads TGCGCCAGCAGACAGGGCGTTAGTAGCAATCAGCCCCAGCATTTT. It specifies CASRQGVSSNQPQHF.